Included here is one T cell receptor beta chain sequence, with context. Negative isolation was used for CD8+ and CD4+ T cells and FACS enrichment for TEMRA cells. The data originate from a study of CD8 T cells in Susac syndrome. RNA was extracted with the RNeasy kit, and a quantity of roughly 0.45 to 1 ug was reverse transcribed using random hexamers. TCR beta CDR3 was amplified by immunoSEQ multiplex PCR. This amplification extended across 54 Vbeta and 13 Jbeta segments. TCRdb re-analysed the immunoSEQ multiplex PCR reads in MiXCR, keeping a single row per CDR3 protein. The table records 95,000 to 150,000 distinct CDR3 sequences, 94% of them present only once. The TCR originated in a human donor in good health. The sample taken for sequencing was CD4+ T cells from PBMCs.

CDR3 nucleotide sequence: TGTGCCTGGAAAGGACTAGCGGGAGGGATTGAGCAGTTCTTC. Encoded protein: CAWKGLAGGIEQFF. The chain couples TRBV30 to TRBJ2-1; TRBD2 agrees at 15 bases. CDR3 length equals 14 residues. The V and J ends lost 4 bases and 9 bases, in that order; junction bases with no gene match: 4. Per germline, CDR1 GTSNPN and CDR2 SVGIG (reference sequence).